The 27 T cell receptor beta chains listed next were all sequenced from one sample in a study of T-cell reconstitution after alpha-beta-depleted transplantation in children. Unique molecular identifiers were incorporated into the prepared TCRbeta library. TCRdb reprocessed the PCR reads via MiXCR and lists one record per CDR3 protein. Here the sample spans some 300,000 distinct CDR3 sequences, around 9.1% being singletons. The starting material was PBMCs, obtained before TCRalphabeta/CD19-depleted stem cell transplant. These TCRs come from a boy in the first two years of life with acute myeloid leukemia, due to receive a stem cell transplant.

This clonotype has a count of ten or more. This chain connects TRBV28 to TRBJ2-2; tentatively, D is TRBD2 (5 bases). The CDR3 totals 15 residues. V was cut by 5 bases and J by 4 bases, with 14 bases left in between. Germline CDR1 and CDR2: MDHEN and SYDVKM. The CDR3 spells CASSPIGLSTGELFF. The DNA for the CDR3 is TGTGCCAGCAGTCCCATTGGACTCTCCACCGGGGAGCTGTTTTTT.

At least ten counts were recorded for this clonotype. The rearrangement joins TRBV18 to TRBJ2-5, with D hard to call. The germline gives CDR1 KGHSH, CDR2 LQKENI. Trimming cost V 0 bases and J 1 base, with 6 bases left between them. This CDR3 has 14 residues. The CDR3 reads CASSPPRFQETQYF. CDR3 DNA: TGTGCCAGCTCACCACCCCGCTTCCAAGAGACCCAGTACTTC.

This clonotype was counted at least ten times. The chain uses TRBV3-1 and TRBJ2-7; D is possibly TRBD2 (6 bases). Germline loops: CDR1 LGHDT, CDR2 YNNKEL (reference sequence). CDR3 length: 14 amino acids. With 0 bases removed from V and 6 bases from J, the gap between germline ends came to 12 bases. CDR3 sequence reads: CASSQDWGEREQYF. For the CDR3, the DNA is TGTGCCAGCAGCCAAGATTGGGGGGAGCGCGAGCAGTACTTC.

This clonotype showed up many times. This sequence joins TRBV19 and TRBJ2-7, with TRBD2 as a possible D gene (6 bases). This CDR3 has 13 residues. V shed 9 bases and J shed 2 bases, with 14 bases lying between them. Germline values: CDR1 LNHDA, CDR2 SQIVND (reference sequence). CDR3 bases: TGTGCCAGCTACAGGACTAACCCCTACGAGCAGTACTTC. Protein: CASYRTNPYEQYF.

This chain joins TRBV6-5 and TRBJ1-4; possible D gene TRBD1, 6 bases. The CDR3 is made up of 15 amino acids. The germline V gene encodes CDR1 MNHEY and CDR2 SVGAGI. V lost 0 bases and J 7 bases, leaving 12 bases between the germline ends. CDR3 region: CASSYSKQGSEKLFF. The CDR3 DNA is TGTGCCAGCAGTTACTCGAAACAGGGTAGTGAAAAACTGTTTTTT.

This clonotype was detected many times. V is TRBV5-1 and J is TRBJ2-7; TRBD1 aligns across 11 bases. The CDR3 is 14 residues long. V was pared by 4 bases and J by 5 bases, with 5 bases of the junction left unmatched. Germline V gene sequence: CDR1 SGHRS, CDR2 YFSETQ. This CDR3 is CASSLGQGANEQYF. In DNA, the CDR3 is TGCGCCAGCAGCCTAGGACAGGGGGCCAACGAGCAGTACTTC. Filled out from reference TRBV5-1 and TRBJ2-7, the complete variable domain reads KAGVTQTPRYLIKTRGQQVTLSCSPISGHRSVSWYQQTPGQGLQFLFEYFSETQRNKGNFPGRFSGRQFSNSRSEMNVSTLELGDSALYLCASSLGQGANEQYFGPGTRLTVT.

Ten or more counts support this clonotype. The chain is built from TRBV20-1 and TRBJ2-2, with D perhaps matching TRBD1 (6 bases). The CDR3 extends over 16 amino acids. CDR1 and CDR2 (germline): DFQATT, SNEGSKA (reference sequence). Trimming removed 3 bases from V and 0 bases from J, with 14 bases in between. The CDR3 nucleotides are TGCAGTGCTAGTCCGGGACATTTCGCGAACACCGGGGAGCTGTTTTTT. Amino acid sequence: CSASPGHFANTGELFF.

This clonotype was observed at least ten times. The chain uses TRBV7-2 and TRBJ1-2; tentative D call: TRBD1 (5 bases). V was clipped by 2 bases and J by 6 bases, with 13 bases between them. The germline CDR1 and CDR2 sequences are SGHTA and FQGNSA. The CDR3 extends over 14 amino acids. In DNA, the CDR3 is TGTGCCAGCAGCTTATATAGCGGGGGGGATGGCTACACCTTC. Its protein product is CASSLYSGGDGYTF.

The rearrangement links TRBV4-2 to TRBJ1-2; maybe TRBD1 (6 bases). The V and J ends lost 0 bases and 8 bases respectively, with 13 bases between them. Per germline, CDR1 LGHNA and CDR2 YNFKEQ. The CDR3 spans 14 residues. CDR3 DNA sequence: TGTGCCAGCAGCCAAGATTGGCAGGGGATCGGCTACACCTTC. This encodes CASSQDWQGIGYTF.

The gene calls are TRBV30 and TRBJ2-1, with 14 positions matching TRBD2. CDR1 and CDR2 (germline): GTSNPN, SVGIG (reference sequence). The CDR3 loop spans 13 amino acids. The trim removed 6 bases at V and 7 bases at J, leaving 2 bases unmatched. Here the CDR3 reads CACRLAGGNEQFF. In DNA form, the CDR3 reads TGTGCCTGCAGACTAGCGGGGGGGAATGAGCAGTTCTTC.

This clonotype was picked up many times. The CDR3 is CASQLDTGTQYF. CDR3 sequence (DNA): TGTGCCTCCCAGCTTGACACTGGCACCCAGTACTTC. The gene calls are TRBV30 and TRBJ2-5; no clear D. With 7 bases removed from V and 8 bases from J, the gap between germline ends came to 17 bases. The CDR3 extends over 12 amino acids. Germline CDR1 reads GTSNPN; CDR2 reads SVGIG (reference sequence).

This clonotype came up many times. In nucleotides, the CDR3 is TGTGCCAGCAGCTTATATGGTAGGGCTAGCGGAGGGTCCTACAATGAGCAGTTCTTC. Its translation is CASSLYGRASGGSYNEQFF. V is TRBV7-3 and J is TRBJ2-1; TRBD2 aligns across 7 bases. Per germline, CDR1 SGHTA and CDR2 FQGTGA. V shed 2 bases and J 1 base; nucleotides not matched to a gene: 14. This CDR3 is 19 amino acids long.

This clonotype was counted ten times or more. The chain recombines TRBV6-2 or TRBV6-3 with TRBJ2-7; no clear D. Per germline, CDR1 MNHEY and CDR2 SVGEGT. The CDR3 totals 13 residues. Trimming stripped 2 bases from V and 1 base from J, with 6 bases between. CDR3 nucleotide sequence: TGTGCCAGCAGTTACCTTTCTTCCTACGAGCAGTACTTC. It specifies CASSYLSSYEQYF.

This clonotype was counted many times. The chain combines TRBV20-1 with TRBJ1-5; no firm D call. Trimming removed 6 bases at V and 2 bases at J, with 17 bases between. Germline V gives CDR1 DFQATT, CDR2 SNEGSKA (reference sequence). The CDR3 is 15 amino acids. Here the CDR3 reads CSAPLSGRRNQPQHF. The CDR3 DNA reads as TGCAGTGCACCTCTGTCCGGGAGACGCAATCAGCCCCAGCATTTT.

The V and J genes are TRBV19 and TRBJ2-1, with TRBD1 identical over 10 bases. CDR3 length: 16 amino acids. CDR1 is LNHDA, CDR2 SQIVND, per germline (reference sequence). The ends lost 3 bases at V and 3 bases at J; junction bases unmatched: 5. DNA for the CDR3: TGTGCCAGTAGTATTGGGTGGACAGGGGGCTACAATGAGCAGTTCTTC. Encoded protein: CASSIGWTGGYNEQFF.

The J gene is TRBJ2-1, the V gene TRBV5-6; 8 bases map to TRBD1. V gave up 0 bases and J gave up 4 bases; unmatched junction bases: 6. Germline V lookup: CDR1 SGHDT, CDR2 YYEEEE. The CDR3 is 16 amino acids. The CDR3 coding sequence is TGTGCCAGCAGCTTGGTACGCAGGGGGCAATACAATGAGCAGTTCTTC. Translating it yields CASSLVRRGQYNEQFF.

This clonotype came up many times. The gene calls are TRBV23-1 and TRBJ1-5; a possible D gene is TRBD1 (5 bases). TRBV23-1 is an ORF, with its function uncertain. The length of the CDR3 is 15 residues. V was trimmed by 1 base and J by 2 bases, leaving 9 bases between them. The DNA of the CDR3 is TGCGCCAGCAGTCAATGGTCGGGGGGCAATCAGCCCCAGCATTTT. Its translation is CASSQWSGGNQPQHF.

This clonotype was seen ten or more times. J is TRBJ1-4 and V is TRBV28, with 9 bases lining up with TRBD1. Unmatched junction bases numbered 4, after V lost 3 bases and J lost 8 bases. This CDR3 comprises 14 residues. CDR1 is MDHEN and CDR2 is SYDVKM in the germline V gene. The CDR3 reads CASSFTGGGEKLFF. The CDR3 DNA reads TGTGCCAGCAGTTTTACAGGGGGCGGCGAAAAACTGTTTTTT.

This clonotype was recorded many times. The chain links TRBV6-4 to TRBJ2-3; TRBD2 agrees at 9 bases. V dropped 3 bases and J dropped 1; count of bases not matched to a gene: 2. The CDR3 runs to 15 residues. The germline gives CDR1 MRHNA, CDR2 SNTAGT. The CDR3 loop reads CASSDKRGGTDTQYF. The CDR3 DNA follows: TGTGCCAGCAGTGATAAGCGGGGGGGCACAGATACGCAGTATTTT.

The genes are TRBV11-2 and TRBJ1-2; D may be TRBD1 (5 bases). The CDR3 spans 15 residues. Germline V gene lookup returns CDR1 SGHAT and CDR2 FQNNGV. Between the trimmed V and J ends, which lost 5 bases and 6 bases, there was a span of 19 bases. This CDR3 is CASSLRRGGVHGYTF. In DNA form, the CDR3 reads TGTGCCAGCAGCCTTAGACGGGGGGGGGTCCATGGCTACACCTTC.

Ten or more counts support this clonotype. DNA of the CDR3: TGCAGTGCCCTCCAGCTAGCGGGGAGACAGTATACGCAGTATTTT. This translates into CSALQLAGRQYTQYF. The chain joins TRBV20-1 to TRBJ2-3; 9 nucleotides match TRBD2. This CDR3 contains 15 residues. The J segment lost 7 bases and the V segment lost 6 bases, leaving 14 bases of the junction unmatched. CDR1 and CDR2 from the germline V gene are DFQATT and SNEGSKA (reference sequence).

This clonotype has more than one count but fewer than ten. The rearrangement links TRBV5-5 to TRBJ2-3; the D gene is possibly TRBD2 (6 bases). The V end was cut by 0 bases, the J end by 1 base, with 12 bases between. Germline-derived CDR1 and CDR2 are SGHKS and YYEKEE (reference sequence). The CDR3 consists of 16 residues. CDR3 amino acids: CASSLGRERGTDTQYF. Written as DNA, the CDR3 is TGTGCCAGCAGCTTGGGACGGGAGCGGGGCACAGATACGCAGTATTTT.

This clonotype was picked up a small number of times. This chain uses TRBV28 with TRBJ2-1; a weak D match, TRBD1 (6 bases). The CDR3 sequence is 15 residues long. V lost 5 bases to trimming and J lost 7 bases, with 18 bases between them. Per germline, CDR1 MDHEN and CDR2 SYDVKM. The CDR3 here is CASSRDTSVRNEQFF. Written as DNA, the CDR3 is TGTGCCAGCAGTCGGGACACTTCGGTGAGGAATGAGCAGTTCTTC.

V and J are TRBV27 and TRBJ1-6, with D maybe TRBD1 (5 bases). Germline V gives CDR1 MNHEY, CDR2 SMNVEV (reference sequence). The CDR3 length is 12 residues. V was trimmed by 2 bases and J by 10 bases, leaving 6 bases between them. In DNA form, the CDR3 reads TGTGCCAGCAGTTTAGAGGGGTCACCCCTCCACTTT. It specifies CASSLEGSPLHF.

In its sample, this clonotype was seen many times. V and J are TRBV5-6 and TRBJ1-4; no firm D call. The germline V gene has CDR1 SGHDT and CDR2 YYEEEE. V gave up 2 bases and J gave up 4 bases, with 21 bases separating them. This CDR3 region has 18 residues. The CDR3 region has the DNA TGTGCCAGCAGCTTACCACAACAACGGCAGTCCGATAATGAAAAACTGTTTTTT. This translates into CASSLPQQRQSDNEKLFF.

This clonotype was seen at least ten times. V is TRBV6-1 and J is TRBJ2-7; D is unresolved. There are 12 residues in the CDR3. V was trimmed by 0 bases and J by 4 bases, leaving 4 bases between them. Germline V CDR1 and CDR2: MNHNS, SASEGT. The CDR3 region is CASSEAGYEQYF. DNA for the CDR3: TGTGCCAGCAGTGAAGCAGGGTACGAGCAGTACTTC.

This clonotype was observed at least ten times. The V and J genes are TRBV11-2 and TRBJ2-4; the D is unclear. Germline loops: CDR1 SGHAT, CDR2 FQNNGV. V was clipped by 1 base and J by 1 base, with 2 bases between them. CDR3 length: 13 amino acids. CDR3 nucleotides: TGTGCCAGCAGCTTAGTTGCCAAAAACATTCAGTACTTC. Translated: CASSLVAKNIQYF.